The 10 T cell receptor beta chains below were found in one sample sequenced in a study of shared clonotypes between healthy human individuals. Profiled with immunoSEQ multiplex PCR; TCRdb holds only in-frame clones, not every one. The table has about 1.5 million clones, approximately 98% seen once; the top ten hold around 0.45%. The source material was naive CD4+ T cells sorted from blood. Subset indicated: CD45RA+ positively selected. Receptor source: a man aged 30-40 years in good health.

The chain uses TRBV2 and TRBJ2-1, with D possibly TRBD1 on 6 matching bases. The V end lost 7 bases, the J end lost 8 bases, and 15 bases lay between the germline ends. The CDR3 covers 13 residues. Germline CDR1 SNHLY, CDR2 FYNNEI. The CDR3: CASMGAGQDEQFF. The CDR3 nucleotides are TGTGCCAGCATGGGGGCGGGTCAGGATGAGCAGTTCTTC.

This clone is a singleton in its sample. The chain combines TRBV28 with TRBJ1-2, with D possibly being TRBD1 (5 bases). CDR3 size: 13 residues. The germline V gene has CDR1 MDHEN and CDR2 SYDVKM. Trimming left V 4 bases short and J 5 bases short, with 11 bases between. The CDR3 region is CASSWGEGYGYTF. As DNA, the CDR3 is TGTGCCAGCAGTTGGGGGGAGGGGTATGGCTACACCTTC.

The chain has TRBV12-5 and TRBJ1-5, with D unclear. Germline V gene lookup returns CDR1 LGHNT and CDR2 FRNRAP. This CDR3 is 16 amino acids long. V shed 7 bases and J shed 4 bases, with 20 bases lying between them. The CDR3 bases are TGTGCTAGTGCCTACTCACTAGGTGGGTTGAATCAGCCCCAGCATTTT. This encodes CASAYSLGGLNQPQHF.

V gene TRBV18 combines with J gene TRBJ1-4, with D unclear. Trimming shortened V by 5 bases and J by 3 bases, and 10 bases separated the two germline ends. The CDR3 covers 14 residues. The germline CDR1 and CDR2 sequences are KGHSH and LQKENI. DNA of the CDR3: TGTGCCAGCTCAACGGACTCCTCTAATGAAAAACTGTTTTTT. As protein: CASSTDSSNEKLFF.

The chain joins TRBV27 to TRBJ2-2; D ambiguous. With 5 bases removed from V and 4 bases from J, the gap between germline ends came to 29 bases. CDR3 length equals 20 residues. Germline assignment: CDR1 MNHEY and CDR2 SMNVEV (reference sequence). CDR3 sequence (DNA): TGTGCCAGCAGTCCCACCTCGGCCTCTTCGCGAATAGGTGGCACCGGGGAGCTGTTTTTT. Its protein product is CASSPTSASSRIGGTGELFF.

The chain carries TRBV6-1 and TRBJ2-7; 12 bases match TRBD1. Germline V gives CDR1 MNHNS, CDR2 SASEGT. The V segment lost 10 bases and the J segment 2 bases; nucleotides outside the gene matches: 6. The CDR3 consists of 14 residues. Here the CDR3 DNA reads TGTGCCACCCGCCGGGACAGGGGGCCCTACGAGCAGTACTTC. The encoded protein is CATRRDRGPYEQYF.

The rearrangement uses TRBV5-1 and TRBJ2-3; 7 bases fit TRBD1. The CDR3 has 17 residues. The germline V gene encodes CDR1 SGHRS and CDR2 YFSETQ. With 4 bases clipped from V and 4 bases from J, the junction kept 15 bases outside the gene matches. CDR3 bases: TGCGCCAGCAGCCCACTAGGGACAGTTCGAGGGGCAGATACGCAGTATTTT. Protein: CASSPLGTVRGADTQYF.

The chain links TRBV2 to TRBJ2-1; a possible D gene is TRBD2 (6 bases). Trimming removed 8 bases from V and 3 bases from J, with 14 bases in between. This CDR3 comprises 14 residues. CDR1 and CDR2 (germline): SNHLY, FYNNEI. For the CDR3, the DNA is TGTGCCAGCGCTAGCGAGAGATACTACAATGAGCAGTTCTTC. Protein product: CASASERYYNEQFF.

About this clone itself: At the DNA level, this CDR3 is encoded by other sequences in the same sample as well. The chain carries TRBV29-1 and TRBJ2-7; D remains unclear. Looked up from germline, CDR1 is SQVTM and CDR2 is ANQGSEA. V lost 4 bases and J lost 4, with 8 bases in between. The CDR3 spans 11 residues. Written as DNA, the CDR3 is TGCAGCGTTGTTAAGGGTTACGAGCAGTACTTC. This translates into CSVVKGYEQYF.

The chain has TRBV28 and TRBJ2-6, with 8 bases matching TRBD1. V lost 1 base to trimming and J lost 0 bases; unmatched junction nucleotides: 14. Germline V CDR1 and CDR2: MDHEN, SYDVKM. CDR3 length: 21 residues. CDR3 sequence: CASSLYSSGQGFFSGANVLTF. The CDR3 DNA follows: TGTGCCAGCAGTTTATATTCGTCTGGACAGGGATTCTTCTCTGGGGCCAACGTCCTGACTTTC.